Detailed here is one T cell receptor (beta chain). The antigen is undetermined. RNA transcripts were the template for amplifying TCR beta CDR3 regions. Using the HTBI primer set, a first-round RT-PCR was run on the TCR CDR3. Each CDR3 protein gets one entry after TCRdb re-called the multiplex PCR reads with MiXCR. The sample has about 640,000 distinct CDR3 sequences; around 21% are singletons. V lost 3 bases to trimming and J lost 4 bases, with 12 bases between them. CDR1 LNHDA and CDR2 SQIVND come from the germline V gene (reference sequence). The CDR3 runs 14 residues. The sample belongs to a study of T cells in Graves' hyperthyroidism and ophthalmopathy. Study overall: Peripheral blood specimens were obtained at initial diagnosis, prior to any treatment.

Overall study results and limits: Through a model of 13 V-J features, ophthalmopathy was separated from stable hyperthyroidism. The model foresaw ophthalmopathy a median around 6.4 months prior to onset.

The V and J genes are TRBV19 and TRBJ1-2; D is perhaps TRBD1 (5 bases). Material for sequencing was blood. The sequence derives from a man younger than 45 with Graves' ophthalmopathy. The CDR3 DNA sequence: TGTGCCAGTAGTATGGGGGGACGGGTCTATGGCTACACCTTC. Translating gives CASSMGGRVYGYTF.